This TCR beta chain was captured by sequencing in a study of cytomegalovirus exposure and HLA in healthy donors. Findings and caveats of the study: Reports showed the classifier diagnosing cytomegalovirus status with high specificity and sensitivity. Analyses of presence and absence presupposed an approximately uniform sequencing depth across donors. According to a later analysis, donors in an Asian-associated ancestry cluster reportedly had fewer N-insertions than the roughly 670-donor mean.

The germline CDR1 and CDR2 sequences are SEHNR and FQNEAQ (reference sequence). There are 17 residues in the CDR3. The PCR made use of 60 Vbeta and 13 Jbeta primers. The repertoire was sequenced with immunoSEQ multiplex PCR; TCRdb's copy has only in-frame clones and lacks some. Counted here are some 78,000 clones, 74% occurring once; the ten biggest clones make up under 10%. This clone was observed a handful of times. Its matching antigen is unknown. An end of the junction does not agree with germline; a read error may underlie this. This chain joins TRBV7-9 and TRBJ2-1, with TRBD2 as a possible D gene (5 bases). This receptor was obtained from a man in his forties in good health and CMV-seropositive. Sequencing was carried out using PBMCs. The CDR3 sequence: CSSSQPEKRISYNEQFF. CDR3 nucleotide sequence: TGTTCCAGCAGCCAACCTGAGAAGCGGATCTCCTACAATGAGCAGTTCTTC.